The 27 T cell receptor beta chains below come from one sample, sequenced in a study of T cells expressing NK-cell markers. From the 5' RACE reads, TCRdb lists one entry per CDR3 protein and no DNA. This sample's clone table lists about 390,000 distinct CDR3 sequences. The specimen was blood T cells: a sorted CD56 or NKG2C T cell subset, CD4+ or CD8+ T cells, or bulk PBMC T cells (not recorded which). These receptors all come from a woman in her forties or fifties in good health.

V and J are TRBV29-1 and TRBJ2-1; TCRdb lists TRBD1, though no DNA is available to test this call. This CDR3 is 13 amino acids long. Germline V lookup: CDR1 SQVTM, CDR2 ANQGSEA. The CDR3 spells CSGGIAGGNEQFF.

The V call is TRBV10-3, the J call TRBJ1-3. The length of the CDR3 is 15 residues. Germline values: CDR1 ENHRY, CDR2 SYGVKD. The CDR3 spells CAISDQVDSGNTIYF.

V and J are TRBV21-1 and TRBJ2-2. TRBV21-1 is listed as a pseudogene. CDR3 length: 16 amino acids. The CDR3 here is CASLIGGSPNTGELFF.

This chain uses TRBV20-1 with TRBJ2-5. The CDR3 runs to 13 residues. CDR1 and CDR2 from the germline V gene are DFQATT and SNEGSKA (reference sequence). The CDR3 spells CSARDPQTETQYF.

The CDR3 here is CSAGAGGSEQYF. V gene TRBV20-1 combines with J gene TRBJ2-7; TCRdb calls TRBD1, which cannot be checked without DNA. Germline CDR1 and CDR2: DFQATT and SNEGSKA (reference sequence). This CDR3 has 12 residues.

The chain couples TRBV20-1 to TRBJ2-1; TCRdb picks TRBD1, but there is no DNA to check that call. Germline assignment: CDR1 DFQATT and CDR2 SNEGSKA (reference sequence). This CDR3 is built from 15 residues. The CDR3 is CSARGSERGHNEQFF.

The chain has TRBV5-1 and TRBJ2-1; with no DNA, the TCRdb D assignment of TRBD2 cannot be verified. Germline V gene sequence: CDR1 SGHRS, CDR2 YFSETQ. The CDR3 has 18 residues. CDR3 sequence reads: CASSLAGSGTSVYNEQFF.

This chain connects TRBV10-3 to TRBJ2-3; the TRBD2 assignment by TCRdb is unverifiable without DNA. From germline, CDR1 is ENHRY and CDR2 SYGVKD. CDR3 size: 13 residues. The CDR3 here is CAARASGTDTQYF.

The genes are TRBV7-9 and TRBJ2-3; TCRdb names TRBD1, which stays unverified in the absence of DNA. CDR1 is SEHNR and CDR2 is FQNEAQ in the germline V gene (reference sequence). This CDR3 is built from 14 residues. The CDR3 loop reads CASSFPPRPDTQYF.

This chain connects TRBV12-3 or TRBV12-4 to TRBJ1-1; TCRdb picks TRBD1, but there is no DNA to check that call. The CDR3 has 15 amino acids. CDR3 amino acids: CASRPRQGGIGEAFF.

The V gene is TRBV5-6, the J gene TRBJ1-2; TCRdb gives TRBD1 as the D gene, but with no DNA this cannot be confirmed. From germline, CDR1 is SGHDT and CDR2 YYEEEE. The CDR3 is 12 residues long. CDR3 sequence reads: CASSTGQYGYTF.

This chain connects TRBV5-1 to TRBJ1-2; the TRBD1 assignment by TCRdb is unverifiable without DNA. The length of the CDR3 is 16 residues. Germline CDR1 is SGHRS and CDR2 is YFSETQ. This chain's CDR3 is CASSFQARGARIGYTF.

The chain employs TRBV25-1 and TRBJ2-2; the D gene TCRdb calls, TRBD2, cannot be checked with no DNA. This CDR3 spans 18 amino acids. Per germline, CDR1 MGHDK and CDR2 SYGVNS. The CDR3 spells CASSDSPGTSPRSGELFF.

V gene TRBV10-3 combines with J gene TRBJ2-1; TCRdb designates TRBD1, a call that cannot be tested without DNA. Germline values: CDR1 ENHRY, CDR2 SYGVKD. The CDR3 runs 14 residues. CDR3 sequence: CAISPGQGTDEQFF.

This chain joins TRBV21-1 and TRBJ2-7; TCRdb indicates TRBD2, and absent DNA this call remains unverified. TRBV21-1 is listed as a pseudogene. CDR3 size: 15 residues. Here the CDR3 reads CASSRRDFRSYEQYF.

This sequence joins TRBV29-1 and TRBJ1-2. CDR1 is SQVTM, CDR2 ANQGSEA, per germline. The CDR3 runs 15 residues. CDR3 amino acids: CSVEELMGGNYGYTF.

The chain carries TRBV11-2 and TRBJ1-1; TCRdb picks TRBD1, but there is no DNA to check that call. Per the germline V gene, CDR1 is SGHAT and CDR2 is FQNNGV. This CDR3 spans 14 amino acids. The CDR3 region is CASSLFRGRTEAFF.

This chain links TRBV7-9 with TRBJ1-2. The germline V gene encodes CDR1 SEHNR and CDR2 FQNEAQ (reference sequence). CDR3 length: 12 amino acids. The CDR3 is CASSPNFYGYTF. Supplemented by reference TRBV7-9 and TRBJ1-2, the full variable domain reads DTGVSQNPRHKITKRGQNVTFRCDPISEHNRLYWYRQTLGQGPEFLTYFQNEAQLEKSRLLSDRFSAERPKGSFSTLEIQRTEQGDSAMYLCASSPNFYGYTFGSGTRLTVV.

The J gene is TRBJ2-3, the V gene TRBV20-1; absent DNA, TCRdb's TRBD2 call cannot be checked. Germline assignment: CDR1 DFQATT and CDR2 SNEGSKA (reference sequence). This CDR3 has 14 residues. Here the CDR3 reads CSALLPGLTDTQYF.

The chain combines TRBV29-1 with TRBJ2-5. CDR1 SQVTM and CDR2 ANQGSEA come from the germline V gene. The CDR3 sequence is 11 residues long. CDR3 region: CSVQVWETQYF.

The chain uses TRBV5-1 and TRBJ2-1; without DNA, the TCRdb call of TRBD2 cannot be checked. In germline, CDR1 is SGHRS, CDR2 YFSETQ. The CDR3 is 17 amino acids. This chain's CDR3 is CASSPTISGRGRNEQFF.

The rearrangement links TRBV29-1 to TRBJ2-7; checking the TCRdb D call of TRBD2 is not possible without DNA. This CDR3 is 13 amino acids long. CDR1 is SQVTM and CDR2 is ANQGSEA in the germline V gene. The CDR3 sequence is CSVDSQDSYEQYF.

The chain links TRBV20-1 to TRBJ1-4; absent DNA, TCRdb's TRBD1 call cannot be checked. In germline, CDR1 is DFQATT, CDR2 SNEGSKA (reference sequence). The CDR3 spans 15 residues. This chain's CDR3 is CSASVPGQGNEKLFF.

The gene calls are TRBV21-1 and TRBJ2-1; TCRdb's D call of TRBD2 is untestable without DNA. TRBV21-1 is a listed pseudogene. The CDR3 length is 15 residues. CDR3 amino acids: CASSPKLAGGNEQFF.

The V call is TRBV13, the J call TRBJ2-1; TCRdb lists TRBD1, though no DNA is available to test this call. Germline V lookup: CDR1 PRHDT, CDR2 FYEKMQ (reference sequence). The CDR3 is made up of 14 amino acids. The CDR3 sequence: CASKRSANDNEQFF.

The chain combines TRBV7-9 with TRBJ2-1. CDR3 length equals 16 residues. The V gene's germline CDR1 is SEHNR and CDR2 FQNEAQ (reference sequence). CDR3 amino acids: CASSSQLRNSYNEQFF.

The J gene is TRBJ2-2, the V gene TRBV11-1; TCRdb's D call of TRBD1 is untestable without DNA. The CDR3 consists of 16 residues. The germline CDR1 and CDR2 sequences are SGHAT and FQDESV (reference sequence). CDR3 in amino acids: CASSLAMDSGTGELFF.